A single sample is the source of the 29 T cell receptor beta chains below, sequenced in a study of vaccination and CD4 T cells after COVID-19. Treatment described: approximately 10-day PBMC culture with coronavirus spike peptide pools or control peptides (ViraFEST assay). Unexposed donor CD4+ T cells predated the COVID-19 pandemic, collected 2011-2018. At the Johns Hopkins FTIC core, DNA taken from cultured CD4+ T cells was sequenced by way of the Oncomine TCR Beta short-read assay. From cultured CD4+ T cells, genomic DNA was extracted. TCRdb recomputed calls from the PCR reads with MiXCR, one row per CDR3 protein. This sample has under 8,000 distinct CDR3 sequences, with approximately 30% found just once. Their recognized antigens are unknown. The sample taken for sequencing was CD4+ T cells from blood, cultured in vitro. The receptors here all came from a human donor in good health.

This chain links TRBV5-8 with TRBJ1-2, with unresolved D. Trimming cost V 0 bases and J 8 bases, with 11 bases left between them. The CDR3 has 13 residues. CDR1 is SGHTS, CDR2 YDEGEE, per germline. The CDR3 sequence is CASSLVRVGGYTF. CDR3 bases: TGTGCCAGCAGCTTGGTGAGGGTTGGCGGCTACACCTTC.

This rearrangement joins TRBV6-5 to TRBJ2-7, with 12 bases aligning to TRBD2. This CDR3 is 15 amino acids long. Germline lookup yields CDR1 MNHEY and CDR2 SVGAGI. The V gene end was trimmed by 2 bases and the J gene end by 6 bases; junction bases not matched to a gene: 5. CDR3 in DNA: TGTGCCAGCAGTTACGTACTAGCGGGAGGTAGCGAGCAGTACTTC. Protein sequence: CASSYVLAGGSEQYF.

This clonotype was observed a few times. The J gene is TRBJ1-1, the V gene TRBV4-2; D might be TRBD1 (6 bases). The germline gives CDR1 LGHNA, CDR2 YNFKEQ. There are 13 residues in the CDR3. V gave up 1 base and J gave up 4 bases, with 7 bases separating them. CDR3 amino acids: CASSQGGATEAFF. The CDR3, as DNA: TGTGCCAGCAGCCAAGGGGGGGCCACTGAAGCTTTCTTT.

This clonotype was found a few times. The CDR3 protein is CASSAQGMSLNTEAFF. For the CDR3, the DNA is TGTGCCAGCAGTGCGCAGGGAATGTCCCTGAACACTGAAGCTTTCTTT. The chain has TRBV6-1 and TRBJ1-1, with a tentative D call TRBD1 (5 bases). The CDR3 loop spans 16 amino acids. Germline CDR1 and CDR2: MNHNS and SASEGT. Deletions cut 4 bases from V and 0 bases from J, with 15 bases between.

By share of the sample, this clonotype is medium-sized. The V and J genes are TRBV4-3 and TRBJ1-2, with D perhaps matching TRBD1 (5 bases). Looked up from germline, CDR1 is LGHNA and CDR2 is YSLEER. V lost 5 bases to trimming and J lost 2 bases, with 9 bases between them. The CDR3 is made up of 13 amino acids. CDR3 DNA sequence: TGCGCCAGCAGCTCCGAGGGGAACTATGGCTACACCTTC. Translation gives CASSSEGNYGYTF.

This clonotype was seen more than once but under ten times. The genes are TRBV7-9 and TRBJ2-5; possible D gene TRBD2, 5 bases. The CDR3 runs to 15 residues. Germline V gene sequence: CDR1 SEHNR, CDR2 FQNEAQ (reference sequence). V shed 5 bases and J shed 5 bases, with 18 bases lying between them. CDR3 nucleotides: TGTGCCAGCAGCCCCCCGGGGAGACTCGGGGAGACCCAGTACTTC. Encoded protein: CASSPPGRLGETQYF.

This clonotype occurred a few times. The V gene is TRBV6-1, the J gene TRBJ1-6; D is unclear. CDR1 and CDR2 (germline): MNHNS, SASEGT. This CDR3 region has 14 residues. V was cut by 4 bases and J by 10 bases, with 14 bases left in between. Here the CDR3 DNA reads TGTGCCAGCAGTGCTTCGGGCCCGGACTCACCCCTCCACTTT. Amino acid sequence: CASSASGPDSPLHF.

CDR3 DNA: TGTGCCAGCACCCCGGGGGGCATTCAAGAGACCCAGTACTTC. Residues: CASTPGGIQETQYF. V gene TRBV28 combines with J gene TRBJ2-5; perhaps TRBD2 as D (7 bases). V lost 7 bases to trimming and J lost 2 bases, with 14 bases between them. The CDR3 is 14 residues long. Germline V lookup: CDR1 MDHEN, CDR2 SYDVKM.

In this sample, this clonotype turned up a few times. V gene TRBV20-1 combines with J gene TRBJ2-1, with 8 bases aligning to TRBD2. This CDR3 has 13 amino acids. V lost 7 bases and J lost 6; bases outside the gene matches: 8. Germline values: CDR1 DFQATT, CDR2 SNEGSKA (reference sequence). As DNA, the CDR3 is TGCAGTGTGGTAGCGGGGCCCTTCAATGAGCAGTTCTTC. Its translation is CSVVAGPFNEQFF.

Only a few counts were recorded for this clonotype. This CDR3 is CASGPRGAEQYF. CDR3 sequence (DNA): TGTGCCAGCGGGCCACGGGGCGCCGAGCAGTACTTC. The chain recombines TRBV2 with TRBJ2-7; the D call may be TRBD1 or TRBD2 (5 bases each). Trimming removed 8 bases from V and 6 bases from J, with 14 bases in between. There are 12 residues in the CDR3. Looked up from germline, CDR1 is SNHLY and CDR2 is FYNNEI.

This chain uses TRBV27 with TRBJ2-7; 12 positions match TRBD2. CDR3 length: 15 amino acids. V lost 2 bases to trimming and J lost 2 bases; unmatched junction nucleotides: 1. CDR1 MNHEY and CDR2 SMNVEV come from the germline V gene (reference sequence). CDR3 coding DNA: TGTGCCAGCAGTTTAGGGACTAGCGGGCCCTACGAGCAGTACTTC. As protein: CASSLGTSGPYEQYF.

Relative to its sample, this clonotype is medium-sized (0.01 to 0.1%). This chain uses TRBV20-1 with TRBJ2-5; 11 bases match TRBD2. J lost 3 bases, V lost 6 bases, and 12 bases had no gene match. This CDR3 has 16 residues. Per the germline V gene, CDR1 is DFQATT and CDR2 is SNEGSKA (reference sequence). CDR3 sequence: CSAPTSGSGREETQYF. The CDR3 nucleotides are TGCAGTGCACCCACTAGCGGGAGCGGTAGGGAAGAGACCCAGTACTTC.

This clonotype was observed a few times. The chain employs TRBV20-1 and TRBJ2-3; 12 bases align to TRBD2. V gave up 6 bases and J gave up 5 bases; unmatched junction bases: 9. CDR1 and CDR2 (germline): DFQATT, SNEGSKA (reference sequence). The CDR3 is made up of 15 amino acids. CDR3 DNA sequence: TGCAGTGCCAGAAGACTAGCGGGAGATCTAGATACGCAGTATTTT. It encodes CSARRLAGDLDTQYF.

V is TRBV11-2 and J is TRBJ2-7; D is possibly TRBD1 or TRBD2 (5 bases each). Trimming cost V 1 base and J 6 bases, with 10 bases left between them. The CDR3 extends over 13 amino acids. Germline lookup yields CDR1 SGHAT and CDR2 FQNNGV. The CDR3, as DNA: TGTGCCAGCAGCTTAGTGGCTGGGGGCGAGCAGTACTTC. Protein product: CASSLVAGGEQYF.

The CDR3 DNA reads TGCAGTGCTCCCTCGGGAGGGCCCAAGGAGACCCAGTACTTC. Translated, it gives CSAPSGGPKETQYF. The V gene is TRBV20-1, the J gene TRBJ2-5; 8 bases map to TRBD2. The germline CDR1 and CDR2 sequences are DFQATT and SNEGSKA (reference sequence). The CDR3 length is 14 residues. The V segment lost 5 bases and the J segment 5 bases; nucleotides outside the gene matches: 10.

The chain couples TRBV27 to TRBJ2-1; TRBD2 matches at 7 bases. Germline V gene data show CDR1 as MNHEY and CDR2 as SMNVEV (reference sequence). CDR3 length: 15 residues. The V gene end was trimmed by 4 bases and the J gene end by 7 bases; junction bases not matched to a gene: 10. Written as DNA, the CDR3 is TGTGCCAGCAGTTCCCCCCGCGGGAGTACAAATGAGCAGTTCTTC. This translates into CASSSPRGSTNEQFF.

This clonotype has only a few counts. This chain joins TRBV6-2 or TRBV6-3 and TRBJ2-1; D perhaps matches TRBD2 (5 bases). Germline V gives CDR1 MNHEY, CDR2 SVGEGT. The CDR3 is 12 residues long. Between the trimmed V and J ends, which lost 0 bases and 12 bases, there was a span of 9 bases. Here the CDR3 reads CASSYSSLAQFF. Here the CDR3 DNA reads TGTGCCAGCAGTTACTCCTCGCTAGCGCAGTTCTTC.

The DNA for the CDR3 is TGCGCCAGCAGTGAGTCGACGGGACTAGCGGTGAATGAGCAGTTCTTC. It encodes CASSESTGLAVNEQFF. The chain joins TRBV10-1 to TRBJ2-1; 11 bases map to TRBD2. The V and J ends lost 0 bases and 7 bases, in that order; junction bases with no gene match: 5. Germline assignment: CDR1 WNHNN and CDR2 SYGVQD (reference sequence). This CDR3 region has 16 residues.

This clonotype has just a few counts. The chain couples TRBV10-3 to TRBJ1-6; 7 positions match TRBD1. Unmatched junction bases numbered 11, after V lost 10 bases and J lost 8 bases. From germline, CDR1 is ENHRY and CDR2 SYGVKD. The CDR3 consists of 14 residues. The CDR3 protein is CASTQGVGDSPLHF. DNA for the CDR3: TGTGCCAGCACCCAGGGGGTGGGGGATTCACCCCTCCACTTT.

This clonotype came up a few times. J is TRBJ1-1 and V is TRBV29-1; no clear D. CDR1 is SQVTM and CDR2 is ANQGSEA in the germline V gene. V shed 6 bases and J shed 4 bases, with 12 bases lying between them. The CDR3 sequence is 12 residues long. The CDR3 DNA sequence: TGCAGCGTATCCAGCTTGGCCACTGAAGCTTTCTTT. Its protein product is CSVSSLATEAFF.

The genes are TRBV5-1 and TRBJ2-3; D unclear. The germline gives CDR1 SGHRS, CDR2 YFSETQ. Trimming removed 0 bases at V and 4 bases at J, with 3 bases between. The CDR3 is 12 residues long. CDR3 sequence (DNA): TGCGCCAGCAGCTTGGAGGCAGATACGCAGTATTTT. Its translation is CASSLEADTQYF.

The V call is TRBV5-8, the J call TRBJ2-7, with 8 bases aligning to TRBD1. Germline lookup yields CDR1 SGHTS and CDR2 YDEGEE. The trim removed 4 bases at V and 5 bases at J, leaving 14 bases unmatched. This CDR3 is 16 amino acids long. The CDR3 region is CASSREPGQGIDEQYF. The CDR3 DNA reads as TGTGCCAGCAGCCGTGAACCAGGACAGGGTATCGACGAGCAGTACTTC.

This chain uses TRBV20-1 with TRBJ2-3; D is unclear. This CDR3 comprises 12 residues. Germline CDR1 and CDR2: DFQATT and SNEGSKA (reference sequence). Trimming stripped 3 bases from V and 3 bases from J, with 7 bases between. In nucleotides, the CDR3 is TGCAGTGCTAGCATGGCTACAGATACGCAGTATTTT. Protein: CSASMATDTQYF.

The chain uses TRBV11-1 and TRBJ1-5; D may be TRBD1 (5 bases). The CDR3 runs to 16 residues. V was pared by 5 bases and J by 1 base, with 15 bases between. Germline V gene data show CDR1 as SGHAT and CDR2 as FQDESV (reference sequence). CDR3 nucleotide sequence: TGTGCCAGCAGCCAGTCAGCCGGGGACAGCAATCAGCCCCAGCATTTT. This translates into CASSQSAGDSNQPQHF.

Judged by abundance, this clonotype is medium-sized. The chain combines TRBV6-1 with TRBJ1-6, with D possibly TRBD1 on 5 matching bases. V lost 7 bases, J lost 9 bases, and 22 bases lay in between. The CDR3 covers 16 residues. Germline V gives CDR1 MNHNS, CDR2 SASEGT. This CDR3 reads CASTNTRKGFSSPLHF. CDR3 DNA sequence: TGTGCCAGCACCAACACAAGGAAGGGGTTTAGTTCACCCCTCCACTTT.

This clonotype was counted between two and nine times. The J gene is TRBJ2-4, the V gene TRBV7-9, with D perhaps TRBD1 (5 bases). This CDR3 region has 15 residues. Per the germline V gene, CDR1 is SEHNR and CDR2 is FQNEAQ (reference sequence). Trimming left V 3 bases short and J 0 bases short, with 9 bases between. The CDR3 region has the DNA TGTGCCAGCAGCTTTGACAGATCAGCCAAAAACATTCAGTACTTC. Translated, it gives CASSFDRSAKNIQYF.

This clonotype was picked up a small number of times. This sequence joins TRBV27 and TRBJ1-5; no firm D call. V lost 8 bases and J lost 2, with 10 bases in between. CDR3 size: 13 residues. Germline V gives CDR1 MNHEY, CDR2 SMNVEV (reference sequence). CDR3 sequence reads: CASGWRGNQPQHF. CDR3 sequence (DNA): TGTGCCAGCGGTTGGAGGGGCAATCAGCCCCAGCATTTT.

The chain employs TRBV28 and TRBJ2-3; D is unclear. Germline V gene sequence: CDR1 MDHEN, CDR2 SYDVKM. The V gene lost 7 bases and the J gene lost 3 bases, with 14 bases spanning the gap. The CDR3 totals 14 residues. Here the CDR3 reads CASNPAGSTDTQYF. The DNA for the CDR3 is TGTGCCAGCAACCCCGCCGGAAGTACAGATACGCAGTATTTT.

This clonotype has just a few counts. The chain links TRBV20-1 to TRBJ1-5; 7 bases align to TRBD1. The CDR3 consists of 15 residues. J lost 3 bases, V lost 3 bases, and 8 bases had no gene match. The germline V gene has CDR1 DFQATT and CDR2 SNEGSKA (reference sequence). The CDR3 sequence is CSARDHQGDNQPQHF. In nucleotides, the CDR3 is TGCAGTGCTAGGGATCATCAGGGGGACAATCAGCCCCAGCATTTT.